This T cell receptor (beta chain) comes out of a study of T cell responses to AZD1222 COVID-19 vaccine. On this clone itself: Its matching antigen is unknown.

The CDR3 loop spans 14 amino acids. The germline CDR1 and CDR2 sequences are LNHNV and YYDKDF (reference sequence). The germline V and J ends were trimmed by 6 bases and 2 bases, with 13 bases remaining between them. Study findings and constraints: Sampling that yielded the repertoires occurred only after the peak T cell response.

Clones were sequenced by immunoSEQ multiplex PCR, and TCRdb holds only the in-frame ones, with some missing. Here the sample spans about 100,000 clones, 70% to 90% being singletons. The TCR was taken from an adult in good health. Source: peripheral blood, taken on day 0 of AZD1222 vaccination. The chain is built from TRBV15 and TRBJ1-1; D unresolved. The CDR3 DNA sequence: TGTGCCACCAGAAGTCTGTACAGAAACACTGAAGCTTTCTTT. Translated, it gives CATRSLYRNTEAFF. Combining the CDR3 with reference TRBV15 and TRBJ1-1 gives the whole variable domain DAMVIQNPRYQVTQFGKPVTLSCSQTLNHNVMYWYQQKSSQAPKLLFHYYDKDFNNEADTPDNFQSRRPNTSFCFLDIRSPGLGDTAMYLCATRSLYRNTEAFFGQGTRLTVV.